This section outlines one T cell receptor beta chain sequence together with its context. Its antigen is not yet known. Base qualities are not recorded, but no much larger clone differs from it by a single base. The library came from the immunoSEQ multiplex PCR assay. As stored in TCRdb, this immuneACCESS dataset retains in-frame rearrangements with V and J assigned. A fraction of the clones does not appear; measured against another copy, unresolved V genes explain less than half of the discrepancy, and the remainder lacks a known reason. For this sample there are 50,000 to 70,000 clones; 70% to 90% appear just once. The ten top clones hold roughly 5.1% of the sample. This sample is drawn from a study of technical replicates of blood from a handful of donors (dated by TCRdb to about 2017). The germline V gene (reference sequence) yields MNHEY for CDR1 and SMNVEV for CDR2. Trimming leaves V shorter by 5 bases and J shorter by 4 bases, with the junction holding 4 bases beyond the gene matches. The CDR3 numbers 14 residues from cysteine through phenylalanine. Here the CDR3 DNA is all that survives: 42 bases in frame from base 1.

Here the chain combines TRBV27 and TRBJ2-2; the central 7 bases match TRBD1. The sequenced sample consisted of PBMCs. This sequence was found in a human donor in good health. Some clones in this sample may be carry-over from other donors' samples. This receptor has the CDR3 CASSLGGSTGELFF. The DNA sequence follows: TGTGCCAGCAGTCTAGGGGGCAGCACCGGGGAGCTGTTTTTT.